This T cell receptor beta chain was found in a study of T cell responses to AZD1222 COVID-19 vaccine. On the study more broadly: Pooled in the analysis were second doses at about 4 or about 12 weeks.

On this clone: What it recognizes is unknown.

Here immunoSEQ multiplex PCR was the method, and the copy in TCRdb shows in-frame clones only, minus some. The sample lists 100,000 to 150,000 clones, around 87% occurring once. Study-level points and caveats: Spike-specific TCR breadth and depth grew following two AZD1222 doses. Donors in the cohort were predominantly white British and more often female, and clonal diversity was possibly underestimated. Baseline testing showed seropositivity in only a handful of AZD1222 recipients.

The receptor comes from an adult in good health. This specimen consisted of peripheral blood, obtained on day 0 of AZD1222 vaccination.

CDR3: CASSLEGSRGTEAFF. CDR3 DNA: TGTGCCAGCAGCTTAGAGGGCAGTAGGGGCACTGAAGCTTTCTTT. The chain carries TRBV7-6 and TRBJ1-1, with D tentatively TRBD1 (5 bases). The CDR3 extends over 15 amino acids. Germline values: CDR1 SGHVS, CDR2 FNYEAQ. Deletions cut 1 base from V and 4 bases from J, with 13 bases between.